The 26 T cell receptor beta chains presented below share a single source sample, sequenced in a study of shared clonotypes between healthy human individuals. Using immunoSEQ multiplex PCR, the repertoire was profiled, and TCRdb retains in-frame clones only, with some absent. The data hold approximately 640,000 clones, with about 78% observed a single time. The sample consisted of memory CD4+ T cells sorted from blood. As to subset: CD45RA-negative fraction. These receptors were collected from a woman under 40 in good health.

This chain links TRBV30 with TRBJ2-1; tentatively, D is TRBD1 (7 bases). Germline assignment: CDR1 GTSNPN and CDR2 SVGIG (reference sequence). The CDR3 spans 16 residues. Trimming cost V 3 bases and J 4 bases, with 19 bases left between them. CDR3 region: CAWRGGGGFRYNEQFF. The CDR3 DNA follows: TGTGCCTGGAGAGGTGGAGGGGGCTTTCGGTACAATGAGCAGTTCTTC. Based on the CDR3 plus reference TRBV30 and TRBJ2-1, the full variable domain is SQTIHQWPATLVQPVGSPLSLECTVEGTSNPNLYWYRQAAGRGLQLLFYSVGIGQISSEVPQNLSASRPQDRQFILSSKKLLLSDSGFYLCAWRGGGGFRYNEQFFGPGTRLTVL.

To note about this clone: The same CDR3 also results from other DNA sequences found in this sample. V is TRBV19 and J is TRBJ2-7; 10 bases align to TRBD2. CDR3 length equals 15 residues. CDR1 and CDR2 (germline): LNHDA, SQIVND (reference sequence). V shed 4 bases, J shed 0 bases, and the junction held 3 bases outside the gene matches. The CDR3 is CASSKLAGSSYEQYF. The CDR3 DNA follows: TGTGCCAGTAGTAAACTAGCGGGGTCCTCCTACGAGCAGTACTTC. Combining the CDR3 with reference TRBV19 and TRBJ2-7 gives the whole variable domain DGGITQSPKYLFRKEGQNVTLSCEQNLNHDAMYWYRQDPGQGLRLIYYSQIVNDFQKGDIAEGYSVSREKKESFPLTVTSAQKNPTAFYLCASSKLAGSSYEQYFGPGTRLTVT.

In its sample, this clone was seen a few times. The chain links TRBV4-1 to TRBJ1-1; D remains unclear. The germline V gene encodes CDR1 MGHRA and CDR2 YSYEKL. V shed 3 bases and J shed 4 bases, with 12 bases lying between them. The CDR3 has 14 residues. The CDR3 protein is CASSQLGSGTEAFF. The DNA for the CDR3 is TGCGCCAGCAGCCAGTTGGGATCCGGCACTGAAGCTTTCTTT.

The chain uses TRBV5-4 and TRBJ2-7; D is perhaps TRBD1 or TRBD2 (5 bases each). The CDR3 has 14 residues. Germline V gene data show CDR1 as SGHNT and CDR2 as YYREEE (reference sequence). V was clipped by 2 bases and J by 4 bases, with 13 bases between them. The CDR3 DNA sequence: TGTGCCAGCAGCTTTTATCGGGACGAGTACGAGCAGTACTTC. Amino acids: CASSFYRDEYEQYF.

This clone showed up just a few times. This rearrangement joins TRBV7-8 to TRBJ1-5; no definite D call. V was clipped by 1 base and J by 7 bases, with 8 bases between them. From germline, CDR1 is SGHVS and CDR2 FQNEAQ. CDR3 length: 13 amino acids. The CDR3, as DNA: TGTGCCAGCAGCTTAGAACTATACCAGCCCCAGCATTTT. Its translation is CASSLELYQPQHF.

The chain couples TRBV19 to TRBJ2-1; 11 bases line up with TRBD2. This CDR3 is 17 amino acids long. V lost 6 bases and J lost 2; bases outside the gene matches: 9. Germline lookup yields CDR1 LNHDA and CDR2 SQIVND (reference sequence). The CDR3 protein is CASRTSGLAATYNEQFF. The CDR3 DNA follows: TGTGCCAGTAGGACCTCGGGACTAGCGGCAACCTACAATGAGCAGTTCTTC.

The rearrangement uses TRBV7-9 and TRBJ2-7, with D perhaps matching TRBD1 (6 bases). The germline V and J ends were trimmed by 1 base and 6 bases, with 13 bases remaining between them. The CDR3 runs to 14 residues. Looked up from germline, CDR1 is SEHNR and CDR2 is FQNEAQ (reference sequence). CDR3 coding DNA: TGTGCCAGCAGCTTAGGGACAGCTTCTCGCGAGCAGTACTTC. Its translation: CASSLGTASREQYF.

The V call is TRBV28, the J call TRBJ1-4; 7 bases fit TRBD1. Per the germline V gene, CDR1 is MDHEN and CDR2 is SYDVKM. The V gene end was trimmed by 10 bases and the J gene end by 4 bases; junction bases not matched to a gene: 3. The CDR3 loop spans 12 amino acids. The CDR3 DNA follows: TGTGCCACCTCAGGGGGTAATGAAAAACTGTTTTTT. This gives the protein CATSGGNEKLFF.

A single count supports this clone. V is TRBV28 and J is TRBJ2-7, with TRBD1 matching over 9 bases. This CDR3 has 15 residues. Trimming cost V 5 bases and J 2 bases; bases outside gene matches: 7. CDR1 MDHEN and CDR2 SYDVKM come from the germline V gene. The CDR3 loop is CASSTSGTGTYEQYF. The CDR3 DNA follows: TGTGCCAGCAGTACCTCCGGGACAGGGACCTACGAGCAGTACTTC. The full variable domain, with the rest looked up from reference TRBV28 and TRBJ2-7, is DVKVTQSSRYLVKRTGEKVFLECVQDMDHENMFWYRQDPGLGLRLIYFSYDVKMKEKGDIPEGYSVSREKKERFSLILESASTNQTSMYLCASSTSGTGTYEQYFGPGTRLTVT.

The V gene is TRBV5-1, the J gene TRBJ2-1; 9 bases are shared with TRBD2. Trimming at V came to 5 bases and at J to 7 bases, leaving 13 bases not matched to a gene. The CDR3 contains 16 residues. Germline CDR1 reads SGHRS; CDR2 reads YFSETQ. CDR3 bases: TGCGCCAGCAGAGCTATCGGGGCGGGAGGGAGGAATGAGCAGTTCTTC. Amino acids: CASRAIGAGGRNEQFF.

A remark on this clone: Other nucleotide sequences from this sample produce the same CDR3. The chain carries TRBV6-1 and TRBJ2-1, with 9 bases identical to TRBD2. The J segment lost 6 bases and the V segment lost 2 bases, leaving 5 bases of the junction unmatched. The CDR3 totals 15 residues. Germline CDR1 MNHNS, CDR2 SASEGT. The CDR3 DNA is TGTGCCAGCAGTGAATTGGCGGGAGGGCCCAATGAGCAGTTCTTC. This codes for CASSELAGGPNEQFF.

V usage is TRBV5-1 and J usage is TRBJ2-1; 7 bases are shared with TRBD2. This CDR3 spans 15 amino acids. Trimming at V came to 2 bases and at J to 4 bases, leaving 6 bases not matched to a gene. Germline CDR1 is SGHRS and CDR2 is YFSETQ. This chain's CDR3 is CASSLDSAGYNEQFF. CDR3 nucleotides: TGCGCCAGCAGCTTAGACTCAGCGGGGTACAATGAGCAGTTCTTC. Based on the CDR3 plus reference TRBV5-1 and TRBJ2-1, the full variable domain is KAGVTQTPRYLIKTRGQQVTLSCSPISGHRSVSWYQQTPGQGLQFLFEYFSETQRNKGNFPGRFSGRQFSNSRSEMNVSTLELGDSALYLCASSLDSAGYNEQFFGPGTRLTVL.

The chain carries TRBV7-9 and TRBJ2-6; possible D gene TRBD2, 5 bases. The germline V gene has CDR1 SEHNR and CDR2 FQNEAQ (reference sequence). There are 15 residues in the CDR3. V gave up 4 bases and J gave up 4 bases, with 11 bases separating them. The CDR3 sequence: CASSSSGSGANVLTF. CDR3 DNA: TGTGCCAGCAGCTCCAGCGGTTCCGGGGCCAACGTCCTGACTTTC. The full variable domain, its missing parts supplied by reference TRBV7-9 and TRBJ2-6, is DTGVSQNPRHKITKRGQNVTFRCDPISEHNRLYWYRQTLGQGPEFLTYFQNEAQLEKSRLLSDRFSAERPKGSFSTLEIQRTEQGDSAMYLCASSSSGSGANVLTFGAGSRLTVL.

The chain has TRBV7-8 and TRBJ1-5; D remains unclear. V was cut by 1 base and J by 0 bases, with 10 bases left in between. CDR3 length: 16 amino acids. In germline, CDR1 is SGHVS, CDR2 FQNEAQ. The CDR3 nucleotides are TGTGCCAGCAGCTTAGTGGCGGTGAATAGCAATCAGCCCCAGCATTTT. It codes for CASSLVAVNSNQPQHF.

V gene TRBV5-6 combines with J gene TRBJ2-5; 7 bases fit TRBD2. This CDR3 contains 15 residues. Germline CDR1 reads SGHDT; CDR2 reads YYEEEE. J gave up 3 bases and V 4 bases, and 9 bases lay outside the gene matches. Here the CDR3 DNA reads TGTGCCAGCAGCCCAGGCGGCGGGGGTAAAGAGACCCAGTACTTC. It translates to CASSPGGGGKETQYF.

This clone was counted once. The CDR3 DNA reads TGTGCCAGCAGTTTCCTGGCCGGTGCAACTAATGAAAAACTGTTTTTT. Translating gives CASSFLAGATNEKLFF. The chain employs TRBV28 and TRBJ1-4; D is unresolved. From germline, CDR1 is MDHEN and CDR2 SYDVKM. V was cut by 3 bases and J by 0 bases, with 11 bases left in between. The CDR3 extends over 16 amino acids.

CDR3 sequence: CATKVFYEQYF. In DNA, the CDR3 is TGTGCCACCAAGGTCTTCTACGAGCAGTACTTC. The chain uses TRBV28 and TRBJ2-7; D remains ambiguous. Between the trimmed V and J ends, which lost 10 bases and 3 bases, there was a span of 10 bases. In germline, CDR1 is MDHEN, CDR2 SYDVKM. There are 11 residues in the CDR3.

The chain links TRBV13 to TRBJ2-2; 10 nucleotides agree with TRBD1. Germline V gives CDR1 PRHDT, CDR2 FYEKMQ (reference sequence). Germline trimming cut 8 bases from V and 8 bases from J; bases unmatched to any gene: 8. This CDR3 is built from 14 residues. CDR3 nucleotide sequence: TGTGCCAGCCGAGACAGGGGGCGAGAAGGGGAGCTGTTTTTT. Translating it yields CASRDRGREGELFF.

The V and J genes are TRBV28 and TRBJ2-3; 8 positions agree with TRBD2. Germline V gene lookup returns CDR1 MDHEN and CDR2 SYDVKM. V was clipped by 5 bases and J by 5 bases; unmatched bases: 9. This CDR3 is built from 15 residues. This CDR3 reads CASSGPGLAEDTQYF. DNA of the CDR3: TGTGCCAGCAGTGGACCCGGACTAGCTGAAGATACGCAGTATTTT.

The CDR3 nucleotides are TGTGCCAGCAGCTACATCCGGGACCATCCAAAGCAGTACTTC. This gives the protein CASSYIRDHPKQYF. The J gene is TRBJ2-7, the V gene TRBV7-2, with D perhaps matching TRBD1 or TRBD2 (5 bases each). This CDR3 has 14 residues. The germline V and J ends were trimmed by 4 bases and 8 bases, with 18 bases remaining between them. The V gene's germline CDR1 is SGHTA and CDR2 FQGNSA.

The V gene is TRBV21-1, the J gene TRBJ1-5; the table assigns TRBD1, which was not confirmed against the DNA. TRBV21-1 is termed a pseudogene. The CDR3 is made up of 17 amino acids. The CDR3: CASSKKTGELSNQPQHF. As DNA, the CDR3 is TGTGCCAGCAGCAAGAAGACAGGGGAGCTTAGCAATCAGCCCCAGCATTTT.

The chain links TRBV13 to TRBJ2-5; D possibly matches TRBD1 or TRBD2 (6 bases each). Looked up from germline, CDR1 is PRHDT and CDR2 is FYEKMQ (reference sequence). V was clipped by 3 bases and J by 7 bases, with 24 bases between them. This CDR3 spans 17 amino acids. CDR3 in DNA: TGTGCCAGCAGCTTCGTTTCTCGGGTGGCAGGGGAGGTGACCCAGTACTTC. Translation gives CASSFVSRVAGEVTQYF.

The J gene is TRBJ1-2, the V gene TRBV6-1; D remains ambiguous. The germline CDR1 and CDR2 sequences are MNHNS and SASEGT. V was clipped by 7 bases and J by 10 bases, with 19 bases between them. The CDR3 length is 13 residues. The CDR3 loop reads CASTLNGGKDYTF. As DNA, the CDR3 is TGTGCCAGCACCCTGAACGGCGGAAAGGACTACACCTTC.

At least ten counts were recorded for this clone. The V gene is TRBV30, the J gene TRBJ2-7; D could derive from TRBD1 or TRBD2 (5 bases each). Germline values: CDR1 GTSNPN, CDR2 SVGIG (reference sequence). The CDR3 is 14 amino acids. V dropped 4 bases and J dropped 2 bases, with 15 bases sitting between them. The CDR3: CAWNRGGAPYEQYF. CDR3 sequence (DNA): TGTGCCTGGAACCGGGGCGGCGCCCCCTACGAGCAGTACTTC.

This chain links TRBV6-6 with TRBJ2-2; 8 bases are a match to TRBD1. The trim removed 4 bases at V and 3 bases at J, leaving 7 bases unmatched. Germline CDR1 and CDR2: MNHNY and SVGAGI (reference sequence). This CDR3 contains 16 residues. In nucleotides, the CDR3 is TGTGCCAGCAGTTCGAGACAGGGGTTTGACACCGGGGAGCTGTTTTTT. This codes for CASSSRQGFDTGELFF.

The chain links TRBV30 to TRBJ1-6; D gene ambiguous. This CDR3 comprises 13 residues. Germline CDR1 GTSNPN, CDR2 SVGIG (reference sequence). Deletions cut 1 base from V and 11 bases from J, with 12 bases between. For the CDR3, the DNA is TGTGCCTGGAGTGGCGCCTTTAAAGCACCCCTCCACTTT. Residues: CAWSGAFKAPLHF.